The 13 T cell receptor beta chains reported below all come from one sample, sequenced in a study of blood T cell repertoires in COVID-19. Method: immunoSEQ multiplex PCR; TCRdb's copy keeps in-frame clones and lacks some. The table has approximately 480,000 clones, 87% seen once. Sequencing was performed on PBMCs or T cells enriched from blood (not recorded which). The receptors were sampled from a woman under 30 who had recovered from COVID-19.

This chain connects TRBV30 to TRBJ2-6; no firm D call. The V gene lost 4 bases and the J gene lost 0 bases, with 4 bases spanning the gap. The CDR3 has 13 residues. The germline gives CDR1 GTSNPN, CDR2 SVGIG (reference sequence). For the CDR3, the DNA is TGTGCCTGGACCCTCTCTGGGGCCAACGTCCTGACTTTC. Protein product: CAWTLSGANVLTF.

The chain uses TRBV20-1 and TRBJ1-3; D may be TRBD1 (5 bases). This CDR3 comprises 12 residues. Trimming cost V 3 bases and J 8 bases, with 11 bases left between them. Germline loops: CDR1 DFQATT, CDR2 SNEGSKA (reference sequence). The CDR3 here is CSASVTGYTIYF. DNA of the CDR3: TGCAGTGCTAGTGTTACAGGATACACCATATATTTT.

V and J are TRBV19 and TRBJ1-4; 8 nucleotides match TRBD1. The ends lost 5 bases at V and 0 bases at J; junction bases unmatched: 11. CDR1 and CDR2 from the germline V gene are LNHDA and SQIVND (reference sequence). The CDR3 has 18 residues. The CDR3 DNA sequence: TGTGCCAGTAGTGCTCATTTGACAGGGGCCGCAACTAATGAAAAACTGTTTTTT. Translated, it gives CASSAHLTGAATNEKLFF.

This clone was observed a few times. CDR3 nucleotide sequence: TGCGCCAGCAGCTTGGGGACAGAACAAGAGACCCAGTACTTC. Translation gives CASSLGTEQETQYF. The chain has TRBV5-1 and TRBJ2-5, with D possibly matching TRBD1 (6 bases). Trimming took off 0 bases at V and 2 bases at J, with 8 bases between the two ends. CDR3 length: 14 amino acids. The germline V gene has CDR1 SGHRS and CDR2 YFSETQ.

This clone appeared a few times. The chain is built from TRBV3-1 (or the pseudogene TRBV3-2) and TRBJ2-1; 8 bases map to TRBD1. Losses at the gene ends were 1 base for V and 8 bases for J; bases not matched to a gene: 4. Germline CDR1 is LGHDT and CDR2 is YNNKEL (reference sequence). CDR3 size: 14 residues. CDR3 DNA sequence: TGTGCCAGCAGCCAAGGGTCAGGGGGCCATGAGCAGTTCTTC. Residues: CASSQGSGGHEQFF.

This clone showed up just once. The rearrangement joins TRBV4-2 to TRBJ2-3, with a possible D match to TRBD2 (6 bases). The CDR3 runs 15 residues. V dropped 0 bases and J dropped 6 bases, with 13 bases sitting between them. Germline V gene lookup returns CDR1 LGHNA and CDR2 YNFKEQ. The CDR3: CASSQERGPVDTQYF. As DNA, the CDR3 is TGTGCCAGCAGCCAAGAGCGGGGACCTGTGGATACGCAGTATTTT.

The chain couples TRBV7-8 to TRBJ2-2, with 9 positions matching TRBD1. This CDR3 contains 15 residues. J was trimmed by 7 bases and V by 5 bases; bases with no gene match: 8. CDR1 and CDR2 from the germline V gene are SGHVS and FQNEAQ. The CDR3 is CASSRDTGGDGELFF. The DNA of the CDR3 is TGTGCCAGCAGCCGAGATACAGGGGGCGACGGGGAGCTGTTTTTT. The variable domain in full, completed from reference TRBV7-8 and TRBJ2-2, reads GAGVSQSPRYKVAKRGQDVALRCDPISGHVSLFWYQQALGQGPEFLTYFQNEAQLDKSGLPSDRFFAERPEGSVSTLKIQRTQQEDSAVYLCASSRDTGGDGELFFGEGSRLTVL.

The chain joins TRBV5-8 to TRBJ1-2; 11 bases align to TRBD1. This CDR3 region has 18 residues. Germline V gives CDR1 SGHTS, CDR2 YDEGEE. Trimming at V came to 2 bases and at J to 2 bases, leaving 11 bases not matched to a gene. The CDR3 coding sequence is TGTGCCAGCAGCTTTAAAGGACAGGGGGCCGTGATGAACTATGGCTACACCTTC. As protein: CASSFKGQGAVMNYGYTF.

The chain joins TRBV6-5 to TRBJ1-4; TRBD1 matches 7 bases. Germline V gene sequence: CDR1 MNHEY, CDR2 SVGAGI. The CDR3 extends over 13 amino acids. J was trimmed by 5 bases and V by 4 bases; bases with no gene match: 1. CDR3 nucleotides: TGTGCCAGCAGTTGGGGACAGAATGAAAAACTGTTTTTT. It encodes CASSWGQNEKLFF.

The chain carries TRBV12-5 and TRBJ1-1; D might be TRBD1 (6 bases). This CDR3 region has 21 residues. V shed 0 bases and J shed 8 bases, with 34 bases lying between them. Germline lookup yields CDR1 LGHNT and CDR2 FRNRAP. The CDR3 loop is CASGLVLSRLGQSITNTEAFF. DNA of the CDR3: TGTGCTAGTGGTTTGGTACTGAGTCGTCTAGGACAGAGCATTACCAATACCGAAGCTTTCTTT.

The CDR3: CAITGGWGTEAFF. The CDR3 DNA is TGTGCCATCACAGGAGGATGGGGAACTGAAGCTTTCTTT. The J gene is TRBJ1-1, the V gene TRBV10-3; no definite D call. CDR1 is ENHRY and CDR2 is SYGVKD in the germline V gene. The CDR3 totals 13 residues. V was shortened by 7 bases and J by 5 bases, with 14 bases between the two germline ends.

Only one count was recorded for this clone. V gene TRBV18 combines with J gene TRBJ1-2; a weak D match, TRBD1 (6 bases). The CDR3 covers 13 residues. Trimming removed 3 bases from V and 6 bases from J, with 11 bases in between. The germline V gene has CDR1 KGHSH and CDR2 LQKENI. The CDR3 DNA sequence: TGTGCCAGCTCACCCCAGGGGCAGGATGGCTACACCTTC. Encoded protein: CASSPQGQDGYTF.

This chain joins TRBV5-1 and TRBJ1-1; TRBD1 matches at 7 bases. J lost 2 bases, V lost 2 bases, and 6 bases had no gene match. Germline loops: CDR1 SGHRS, CDR2 YFSETQ. The CDR3 totals 15 residues. As DNA, the CDR3 is TGCGCCAGCAGCTTCTCTCAGGGGGGTAACACTGAAGCTTTCTTT. It translates to CASSFSQGGNTEAFF.